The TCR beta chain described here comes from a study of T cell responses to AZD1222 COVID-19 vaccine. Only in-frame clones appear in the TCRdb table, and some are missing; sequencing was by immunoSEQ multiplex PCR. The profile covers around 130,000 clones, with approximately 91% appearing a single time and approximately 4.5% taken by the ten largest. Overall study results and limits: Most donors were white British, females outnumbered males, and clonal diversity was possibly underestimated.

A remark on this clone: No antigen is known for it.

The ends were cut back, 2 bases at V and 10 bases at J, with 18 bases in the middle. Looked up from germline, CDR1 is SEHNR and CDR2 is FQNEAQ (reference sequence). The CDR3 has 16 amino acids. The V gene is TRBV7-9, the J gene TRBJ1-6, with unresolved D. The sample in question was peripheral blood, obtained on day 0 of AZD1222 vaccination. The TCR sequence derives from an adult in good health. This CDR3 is CASSLFGEGDGSPLHF. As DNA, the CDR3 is TGTGCCAGCAGCTTATTTGGGGAGGGTGACGGCTCACCCCTCCACTTT.